This TCR beta chain was identified during a study of blood T cell repertoires in COVID-19. At the level of the study: Samples came from the United States, Italy and Spain, spanning acute and convalescent COVID-19. PBMCs, B-cell-depleted T cells, or T cells were the source of the cDNA or gDNA that made up the material.

Germline CDR1 SNHLY, CDR2 FYNNEI. This CDR3 is built from 14 residues. V trimming: 8 bases; J trimming: 7 bases; junction bases outside the gene matches: 11. In the original processing: How many nucleated cells were present was estimated from reference gene primer amplification. Here immunoSEQ multiplex PCR was the method, and the copy in TCRdb shows in-frame clones only, minus some. From that table come the V and J calls and clone size; the DNA was used to work out D and trimming. The sample comprises under 200,000 clones, roughly 85% of which are singletons, and approximately 2% rests with the top ten.

This chain connects TRBV2 to TRBJ1-5, with TRBD1 matching over 7 bases. This receptor was taken from a woman older than 75 with acute or convalescent COVID-19. Material: peripheral blood. CDR3 nucleotide sequence: TGTGCCAGCGGGAAAGAGGGGGCTGGGCAGCCCCAGCATTTT. Protein sequence: CASGKEGAGQPQHF.